The clone carrying this TCR beta chain appeared many times. Its specificity is not known. CDR3 size: 13 residues. V lost 2 bases to trimming and J lost 3 bases, with 10 bases between them. The germline gives CDR1 DFQATT, CDR2 SNEGSKA (reference sequence). This entry comes from a study of neurological immune-mediated disorders. Study-wide points: The highest TCR clonal expansion occurred in HTLV-1-associated myelopathy; multiple sclerosis fell below healthy controls.

It was by 5'RACE with 10-nucleotide random UMIs that the cDNA was made. Each CDR3 protein is one row after TCRdb ran MiXCR on the 5' RACE reads. The table records about 49,000 distinct CDR3 sequences, about 9.1% of them present only once. Specified time point: longitudinal time-point 1 (baseline). The sequenced sample consisted of PBMCs. The chain uses TRBV20-1 and TRBJ1-2, with unresolved D. The source is a middle-aged woman in good health. Here the CDR3 reads CSARQFGDYGYTF. In nucleotides, the CDR3 is TGCAGTGCTAGACAGTTTGGGGACTATGGCTACACCTTC.